Listed here are 14 T cell receptor beta chains from one sample, sequenced in a study of CD8 T cells in ankylosing spondylitis. General study results and limits: Typical of ankylosing spondylitis blood, it appeared, was a TCR beta motif of seven to nine highly homologous variants.

Via MiXCR, TCRdb re-called the 5' RACE reads, giving one row per CDR3 protein. Of hundreds of thousands of distinct CDR3 sequences in the sample, 10% to 15% were seen once. The antigens for these receptors are not known. The material sequenced was blood, either unsorted or a sorted T cell fraction (not recorded which). Receptors were obtained from a male donor with ankylosing spondylitis.

The J gene is TRBJ2-5, the V gene TRBV5-1, with unresolved D. The CDR3 is 14 amino acids. Germline lookup yields CDR1 SGHRS and CDR2 YFSETQ. V was clipped by 6 bases and J by 5 bases, with 17 bases between them. CDR3 DNA sequence: TGCGCCAGCACCCCTCGATCGACCGGCGAGACCCAGTACTTC. Its translation is CASTPRSTGETQYF.

V usage is TRBV30 and J usage is TRBJ1-1; the D gene is possibly TRBD1 (5 bases). The V end was cut by 5 bases, the J end by 0 bases, with 10 bases between. Per germline, CDR1 GTSNPN and CDR2 SVGIG (reference sequence). The CDR3 runs 13 residues. The chain's CDR3 is CAWERGVNTEAFF. CDR3 coding DNA: TGTGCCTGGGAACGGGGGGTGAACACTGAAGCTTTCTTT.

In this sample, this clonotype turned up a few times. This chain joins TRBV12-3 or TRBV12-4 and TRBJ1-5; TRBD1 agrees at 9 bases. The CDR3 is 15 residues long. J lost 6 bases, V lost 1 base, and 4 bases had no gene match. The chain's CDR3 is CASSLGGTGRQPQHF. As DNA, the CDR3 is TGTGCCAGCAGTTTAGGGGGGACAGGGCGTCAGCCCCAGCATTTT.

This clonotype was counted a few times. The V and J genes are TRBV24-1 and TRBJ2-3; TRBD1 matches at 8 bases. The CDR3 covers 16 residues. V was pared by 3 bases and J by 2 bases, with 6 bases of the junction left unmatched. Germline V gene data show CDR1 as KGHDR and CDR2 as SFDVKD. The CDR3 region has the DNA TGTGCCACCAGTGATCCCGGGACAGGAGACACAGATACGCAGTATTTT. This sequence encodes CATSDPGTGDTDTQYF.

This clonotype was detected many times. V is TRBV20-1 and J is TRBJ1-2; D is perhaps TRBD1 (6 bases). Between the trimmed V and J ends, which lost 6 bases and 12 bases, there was a span of 20 bases. CDR3 length: 12 residues. CDR1 and CDR2 (germline): DFQATT, SNEGSKA (reference sequence). Here the CDR3 reads CSAEGGTSRNTF. The CDR3 DNA reads TGCAGTGCCGAAGGGGGGACAAGTAGGAACACCTTC.

V and J are TRBV20-1 and TRBJ1-6; 10 bases align to TRBD1. Germline assignment: CDR1 DFQATT and CDR2 SNEGSKA (reference sequence). With V trimmed by 6 bases and J by 6 bases, 5 bases remained unmatched. The CDR3 is 14 amino acids. The DNA for the CDR3 is TGCAGTGCCAGCCGGGACAGGGGTAATTCACCCCTCCACTTT. As protein: CSASRDRGNSPLHF.

The V and J genes are TRBV10-1 and TRBJ2-2; TRBD1 matches 10 bases. The germline V gene has CDR1 WNHNN and CDR2 SYGVQD (reference sequence). The CDR3 consists of 14 residues. The J segment lost 3 bases and the V segment lost 9 bases, leaving 4 bases of the junction unmatched. DNA for the CDR3: TGCGCCAGTGGGGACAGGGGCGACACCGGGGAGCTGTTTTTT. Protein sequence: CASGDRGDTGELFF.

The chain employs TRBV4-2 and TRBJ1-1, with a tentative D call TRBD1 (6 bases). This CDR3 spans 18 amino acids. Trimming removed 4 bases at V and 0 bases at J, with 21 bases between. Germline CDR1 reads LGHNA; CDR2 reads YNFKEQ. DNA for the CDR3: TGTGCCAGCAGCCCTGAGGACAGCCGCCAGGCTATGAACACTGAAGCTTTCTTT. This sequence encodes CASSPEDSRQAMNTEAFF.

This clonotype has more than one count but fewer than ten. The chain links TRBV20-1 to TRBJ1-1; 8 bases are shared with TRBD1. CDR1 is DFQATT, CDR2 SNEGSKA, per germline (reference sequence). J gave up 3 bases and V 5 bases, and 5 bases lay outside the gene matches. The CDR3 has 13 amino acids. CDR3 loop: CSAGPGGDTEAFF. The CDR3 nucleotides read TGCAGTGCTGGCCCAGGGGGCGACACTGAAGCTTTCTTT.

The chain recombines TRBV5-1 with TRBJ2-7; 9 bases map to TRBD2. The germline CDR1 and CDR2 sequences are SGHRS and YFSETQ. The J segment lost 3 bases and the V segment lost 4 bases, leaving 14 bases of the junction unmatched. This CDR3 is built from 17 residues. The CDR3, as DNA: TGCGCCAGCAGCAAGGCGGCGGCTAGCGGGACGCTCTACGAGCAGTACTTC. Translated: CASSKAAASGTLYEQYF.

This clonotype was picked up a small number of times. This chain links TRBV12-3 or TRBV12-4 with TRBJ2-3; a possible D gene is TRBD1 (5 bases). CDR3 length equals 15 residues. V lost 2 bases, J lost 1 base, and 10 bases lay in between. CDR3 bases: TGTGCCAGCAGTTTATCAACAGGAGGCACAGATACGCAGTATTTT. It codes for CASSLSTGGTDTQYF.

This clonotype appeared a few times. This chain links TRBV10-1 with TRBJ2-3, with 9 nucleotides matching TRBD2. J lost 6 bases, V lost 3 bases, and 10 bases had no gene match. This CDR3 is built from 16 residues. Germline CDR1 reads WNHNN; CDR2 reads SYGVQD (reference sequence). The CDR3 region has the DNA TGCGCCAGCAGTGATCTTAGCGGGAGTAAGTCCGATACGCAGTATTTT. Protein product: CASSDLSGSKSDTQYF.

The gene calls are TRBV28 and TRBJ2-7, with 10 bases that match TRBD1. V lost 4 bases and J lost 0; bases outside the gene matches: 6. This CDR3 has 16 residues. Germline V gene sequence: CDR1 MDHEN, CDR2 SYDVKM. The CDR3 DNA sequence: TGTGCCAGCAGTTCCAGACAGGGGGCCTACTCCTACGAGCAGTACTTC. Translation: CASSSRQGAYSYEQYF.

This clonotype was observed a handful of times. The chain joins TRBV5-1 to TRBJ2-5; 9 bases agree with TRBD2. This CDR3 has 15 amino acids. J gave up 2 bases and V 1 base, and 3 bases lay outside the gene matches. Germline values: CDR1 SGHRS, CDR2 YFSETQ. Here the CDR3 DNA reads TGCGCCAGCAGCTTGACGCGGGGGGGACAAGAGACCCAGTACTTC. It encodes CASSLTRGGQETQYF.